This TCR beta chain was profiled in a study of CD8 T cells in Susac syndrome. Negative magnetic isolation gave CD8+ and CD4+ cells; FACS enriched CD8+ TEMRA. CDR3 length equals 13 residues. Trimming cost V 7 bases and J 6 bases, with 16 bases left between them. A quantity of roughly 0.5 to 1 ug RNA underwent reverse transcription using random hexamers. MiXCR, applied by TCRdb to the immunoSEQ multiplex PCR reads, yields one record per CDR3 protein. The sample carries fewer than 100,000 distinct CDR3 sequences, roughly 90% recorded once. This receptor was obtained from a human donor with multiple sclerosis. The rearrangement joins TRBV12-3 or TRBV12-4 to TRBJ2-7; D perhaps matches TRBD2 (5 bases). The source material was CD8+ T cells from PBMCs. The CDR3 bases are TGTGCCAGCACCTCCAGCGGCGGAGGCGAGCAGTACTTC. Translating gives CASTSSGGGEQYF.